These T cell receptor beta chains were read from a single sample in a study of cytomegalovirus exposure and HLA in healthy donors. Data came from immunoSEQ multiplex PCR; TCRdb stores just in-frame clones and leaves some out. The sample records approximately 160,000 clones, just under 90% being singletons. Sequenced sample: PBMCs. These TCRs come from a woman between 18 and 29 years old in good health and CMV-seropositive. Each CDR3 is given with its conserved first and last residue. D genes are given only for firm matches. Clone size, where shown, is once, few, many, or a class for clones that have expanded.

TGTGCCAGTAGGGACAGGGGGCGCGATGGCAATCAGCCCCAGCATTTT	CASRDRGRDGNQPQHF	TRBD1	-	TRBV19	TRBJ1-5
TGTGCCAGCAGCTTAGCGTTTGATAGCTTCGGCGAGCAGTACTTC	CASSLAFDSFGEQYF	-	-	TRBV7-2	TRBJ2-7
TGCGCCAGCAGCTTGGCGGGGGGGGAGGAGACCCAGTACTTC	CASSLAGGEETQYF	TRBD2	-	TRBV5-1	TRBJ2-5
TGTGCCAGCAGTTTTCTTACTTCCCCTGGACTAGCGGGAGCACGGGGAATCAATGAGCAGTTCTTC	CASSFLTSPGLAGARGINEQFF	TRBD2	few	TRBV27	TRBJ2-1
TGTGCCAGCTCACCGGAAGCGGGAGCCTCCTACGAGCAGTACTTC	CASSPEAGASYEQYF	TRBD2	-	TRBV18	TRBJ2-7
TGTGCCAGCAGTGAAGCCAGGGGGCCTGACGAGCAGTACTTC	CASSEARGPDEQYF	TRBD1	-	TRBV6-1	TRBJ2-7
TGTGCCAGCAGGCGAACCGGGACAGGGGGACGAGGCTACACCTTC	CASRRTGTGGRGYTF	TRBD1	once	TRBV27	TRBJ1-2
TGTGCCAGCAGTTGGTCCCTGGAGGAGGGGCAGTACTTC	CASSWSLEEGQYF	-	-	TRBV27	TRBJ2-7
TGTGCCAGCAGCTTAAGCCGTCCAGATACGCAGTATTTT	CASSLSRPDTQYF	-	-	TRBV7-2	TRBJ2-3
TGCGCCAGCAGTGATAGCTACGAGCAGTACTTC	CASSDSYEQYF	-	-	TRBV10-1	TRBJ2-7
TGTGCCAGCAGTTCATCGGACAGTAACAATGAGCAGTTCTTC	CASSSSDSNNEQFF	-	-	TRBV6-5	TRBJ2-1
TGCGCCAGCAGCCACCGGGCCGACAGGGAAAGCGGTCAGCCCCAGCATTTT	CASSHRADRESGQPQHF	TRBD1	-	TRBV4-1	TRBJ1-5
TGTGCCTGGAGTGGGGAGGGCACTGAAGCTTTCTTT	CAWSGEGTEAFF	-	-	TRBV30	TRBJ1-1
TGTGCCAGCAGCTCGGAGGGGGCCAAAAACATTCAGTACTTC	CASSSEGAKNIQYF	-	-	TRBV11-3	TRBJ2-4
TGTGCCAGCAGCCAGGGTCCTTCCTACGAGCAGTACTTC	CASSQGPSYEQYF	-	-	TRBV11-2	TRBJ2-7
TGCGCCAGCAGCCTGGACAGGGTAGGGTCCACTGAAGCTTTCTTT	CASSLDRVGSTEAFF	TRBD1	few	TRBV5-1	TRBJ1-1
TGTGCCAGCAGTGAACAATGGGTCTCGCCCTGGACGAGGGGGCAGCGAGAGACCCAGTACTTC	CASSEQWVSPWTRGQRETQYF	TRBD1	-	TRBV6-1	TRBJ2-5
TGCGCCAGCGCCCCCGGGGTCGGAGGCAATCAGCCCCAGCATTTT	CASAPGVGGNQPQHF	-	-	TRBV5-1	TRBJ1-5
TGTGCCAGCAGCGCAAGATGGAGCTCTGGGGCCAACGTCCTGACTTTC	CASSARWSSGANVLTF	-	-	TRBV9	TRBJ2-6
TGTGCCAGCAGTGACAGAGGGACAGGGGGGAACTCCTACGAGCAGTACTTC	CASSDRGTGGNSYEQYF	TRBD1	-	TRBV6-4	TRBJ2-7
TGTGCCATCTCCGGGACTAGTGGTACCGGGGAGCTGTTTTTT	CAISGTSGTGELFF	TRBD2	-	TRBV10-3	TRBJ2-2
TGTGCCAGCAGCCCCGGACTAGCGGGAGGGCCGTGGGAGACCCAGTACTTC	CASSPGLAGGPWETQYF	TRBD2	once	TRBV9	TRBJ2-5
TGTGCCAGCTCACCCCGCGATAGGAGAGCAGATACGCAGTATTTT	CASSPRDRRADTQYF	-	-	TRBV18	TRBJ2-3
TGTGCCAGCAGCTCCGGGACAGGTGGTACTTACGAGCAGTACTTC	CASSSGTGGTYEQYF	TRBD1	-	TRBV6-5	TRBJ2-7
TGTGCCAGCATGGCCGCTCAGGGTGAAAAACTGTTTTTT	CASMAAQGEKLFF	-	once	TRBV28	TRBJ1-4
TGTGCCATCAATACCGGGACCCCCGCAGGGGACACCATATATTTT	CAINTGTPAGDTIYF	-	-	TRBV10-3	TRBJ1-3
TGTGCCAGCAGCTCGGCAGGACTAAGGTACTTC	CASSSAGLRYF	-	-	TRBV11-2	TRBJ2-7
TGTGCCAGCTTGGATGGGGGGTTTAATGAGCAGTTCTTC	CASLDGGFNEQFF	-	-	TRBV6-5	TRBJ2-1
TGTGCCAGTAGTCTTCGGACAGCCCCAGATACGCAGTATTTT	CASSLRTAPDTQYF	-	once	TRBV19	TRBJ2-3
TGTGCCAGCAGCGTATCTAGCGGCTCTTACGAGCAGTACTTC	CASSVSSGSYEQYF	TRBD2	-	TRBV9	TRBJ2-7
TGTGCCAGCGGGAGTTCGGAGACCCAGTACTTC	CASGSSETQYF	-	few	TRBV2	TRBJ2-5
TGTGCCAGCAGCTTGGAGGCAGCTTCCTACGAGCAGTACTTC	CASSLEAASYEQYF	-	-	TRBV7-3	TRBJ2-7
TGTGCCAGCAGCTCGGGGGGCCCTGAAGCTTTCTTT	CASSSGGPEAFF	-	-	TRBV7-9	TRBJ1-1
TGTGCCAGCAGCCATGGGGCACATAGCAATCAGCCCCAGCATTTT	CASSHGAHSNQPQHF	-	-	TRBV7-9	TRBJ1-5
TGTGCCAGCTCACCGGAGGGCCGATCCTACGAGCAGTACTTC	CASSPEGRSYEQYF	-	-	TRBV18	TRBJ2-7
TGTGCCAGCAGGCAGACAGGGTCGACTGAAGCTTTCTTT	CASRQTGSTEAFF	TRBD1	-	TRBV6-5	TRBJ1-1
TGTGCCAGCAGCGTAGTCCGACTAGCGAGCACAGATACGCAGTATTTT	CASSVVRLASTDTQYF	TRBD2	-	TRBV9	TRBJ2-3
TGTGCCAGTAGGACAGGGTACCTCAATGAGCAGTTCTTC	CASRTGYLNEQFF	TRBD1	-	TRBV19	TRBJ2-1
TGTGCCAGCAGTTCCTACAGGGGGGCAGAAGGCGGCTACACCTTC	CASSSYRGAEGGYTF	TRBD1	-	TRBV28	TRBJ1-2
TGTGCCAGCAGCCCTGCCGGGACTAGCCTCTACAATGAGCAGTTCTTC	CASSPAGTSLYNEQFF	TRBD2	-	TRBV7-3	TRBJ2-1
TGTGCCAGCACGGCGACTGGGGGGGCGGAGACCCAGTACTTC	CASTATGGAETQYF	-	-	TRBV6-5	TRBJ2-5
TGTGCCAGCAGCTTTTCCAGCTCCTACGAGCAGTACTTC	CASSFSSSYEQYF	-	-	TRBV7-9	TRBJ2-7
TGTGCCAGCAGAGTGTCAGGACTAGCGGACCTCACAGATACGCAGTATTTT	CASRVSGLADLTDTQYF	TRBD2	-	TRBV28	TRBJ2-3
TGTGCCAGCAGCCCGAGCGGGATCCTCTCCTACGAGCAGTACTTC	CASSPSGILSYEQYF	TRBD2	-	TRBV7-2	TRBJ2-7
TGTGCCTGGAGTGAAGTAGGAGGGGGCAATCAGCCCCAGCATTTT	CAWSEVGGGNQPQHF	-	-	TRBV30	TRBJ1-5
TGTGCCAGCAGTGACACTCCGGGACTAGCTCTAAGTGAGCAGTTCTTC	CASSDTPGLALSEQFF	TRBD2	-	TRBV6-4	TRBJ2-1
TGTGCCAGCAGCCCAGGACAGCAGAGCTACGAGCAGTACTTC	CASSPGQQSYEQYF	-	-	TRBV7-2	TRBJ2-7
TGCAGCGTTGAAATGACTAGAGCTTTCTTT	CSVEMTRAFF	-	-	TRBV29-1	TRBJ1-1
TGTGCTAGTGGTTTGACAGGGGGCGCGATCAATGAGCAGTTCTTC	CASGLTGGAINEQFF	TRBD1	-	TRBV12-5	TRBJ2-1
TGTGCCACCACAGGGGGCTGGGGCTACACCTTC	CATTGGWGYTF	TRBD1	-	TRBV19	TRBJ1-2
TGTGCCAGTAATCGTTCGGGCCGGGGGGGGAACACTGAAGCTTTCTTT	CASNRSGRGGNTEAFF	-	-	TRBV19	TRBJ1-1
TGCGCCAGCAGCCAGGGTGCGGGAGCGAGTGCTGAGCAGTTCTTC	CASSQGAGASAEQFF	TRBD2	-	TRBV4-3	TRBJ2-1
TGCGCCAGCAGCCAAGGAACAGGGGGGTACTATGGCTACACCTTC	CASSQGTGGYYGYTF	TRBD1	-	TRBV4-3	TRBJ1-2